Below, one T cell receptor (beta chain) is given with its context. The antigen remains unidentified. This CDR3 has 13 residues. The V gene lost 3 bases and the J gene lost 4 bases, with 12 bases spanning the gap. Germline V gene sequence: CDR1 DFQATT, CDR2 SNEGSKA (reference sequence). This specimen belongs to a study of response to subunit inactivated influenza vaccine. Study-wide results and caveats: Researchers suggested that each seasonal influenza vaccination recruits few new T cells.

In TCRdb, the RT-PCR reads were re-called with MiXCR into one record per CDR3 protein. Among fewer than 750,000 distinct CDR3 sequences listed, 12% to 15% were seen once. Sample: PBMCs from blood, taken about 12 days after vaccination. J is TRBJ2-5 and V is TRBV20-1, with TRBD2 as a possible D gene (6 bases). The receptor's source is a man aged 50 to 60 who received an inactivated influenza vaccine. The CDR3: CSARPGGPETQYF. The DNA for the CDR3 is TGCAGTGCTAGGCCCGGGGGTCCAGAGACCCAGTACTTC.